This T cell receptor (beta chain) was identified during a study of blood T cell repertoires in COVID-19 (dated by TCRdb to about 2020). Background for the entire study: Collaborator samples came from the United States, Italy and Spain and covered acute and convalescent phases of COVID-19. The material from the prospective study consisted of cDNA or gDNA derived from T cells, B-cell-depleted T cells, or PBMCs. Subjects who had been exposed to COVID-19, were actively infected with it, or had recovered from it provided the deeply sampled blood TCRbeta repertoires that made up the dataset. A freely available public database, intended as a resource for researchers studying the immune response to SARS-CoV-2, is where the repertoires were released. The samples were drawn from the first 160 participants of the ongoing ImmuneRACE study and from roughly 1,300 subjects provided by 6 global collaborators. A de-identified subject ID, COVID-19 status, age in years and sex were almost always included in the sample metadata. Where available, HLA class I and class II types were taken from metadata supplied by the sample provider and were not determined by assay-based typing. What the study reported, not specific to this receptor: Clinical and demographic metadata were provided uncurated, with the amount varying by source and participant.

TCRbeta CDR3 regions were amplified from genomic DNA by means of the immunoSEQ Assay, a bias-controlled multiplex PCR. Per the original workflow: The number of nucleated cells in each sample was estimated by amplification of reference gene primers within the assay. Sequence reads were collapsed and filtered to measure the absolute abundance of every unique TCRbeta CDR3 rearrangement. For each sample, productive Simpson clonality was calculated as the square root of Simpson's diversity index over productive rearrangements. TCRdb retrieved this table from immuneACCESS and kept in-frame rearrangements only. Not all clones are present; in checked studies, unresolved V genes account for under half, and no reason is known for the remainder. That table gives V, J and clone size, and the DNA gave D and trimming. For this sample there are a few hundred thousand clones; roughly 85% appear just once. Together, the top ten hold about 3.6% of the sample.

The CDR3 contains 17 residues, cysteine and phenylalanine counted. The read is trimmed to its CDR3 DNA, 51 bases read in frame from base 1. V and J are trimmed by 4 bases and 5 bases, and the gene matches miss 11 bases of the junction. The germline V gene yields MDHEN for CDR1 and SYDVKM for CDR2. Collaborating institutions collected whole blood in K2EDTA tubes following their own protocols. Collaborator samples were shipped for TCRbeta analysis as frozen whole blood, isolated PBMCs, or DNA extracted from either sample type. As to this clone: Its antigen remains undetermined. No quality values exist for individual bases; no much larger clone is one base distant.

The material sequenced was peripheral blood. The chain is assembled from TRBV28 and TRBJ2-1; the central 10 bases match TRBD2. The sequence derives from a woman aged 18-29 years with acute or convalescent COVID-19. The DNA sequence is given as TGTGCCAGCAGTTCCGCCCTCCTAGCGGGAGTTCACAATGAGCAGTTCTTC. The translation is CASSSALLAGVHNEQFF.